This entry is about one TCR beta chain. This clone's antigen is unknown. No much larger clone is present one base from it, and per-base qualities are unavailable. To demonstrate the VDJtools post-analysis software, the study profiled TCR beta repertoires from the peripheral blood of 10 to 15 young patients with multiple sclerosis. The multiple sclerosis patients were children and adolescents between about 6 and 15 years of age. The library was obtained by PCR. Sequenced using an Illumina HiSeq 2500. To reduce PCR and sequencing biases, unique molecular identifiers were incorporated into the TCR beta cDNA libraries. Every 1 to 10 million input T cells yielded roughly 0.5 million cDNA molecules, meaning each molecule approximated one T cell. The same protocol used for the earlier healthy control dataset was applied to prepare and sequence the patient libraries. Within a given batch, samples were prepared together, multiplexed and sequenced on the same HiSeq lane. As for the authors' bioinformatics: Raw barcoded reads were processed with MIGEC, discarding single-read molecular identifier groups before consensus assembly and CDR3 extraction. VDJtools was used for post-analysis of the clonotype tables, and diversity was normalized by down-sampling every dataset to the size of the smallest sample. Repertoire overlap clustering matched CDR3 amino acid but not nucleotide sequences to correct batch-related cross-sample contamination. In TCRdb, the public reads were trimmed at Q25 with fastp and aligned with MiXCR, with productive beta chains retained. CDR3 protein sequences are deduplicated, and each keeps its most common genes and DNA. TCRdb's processing, not the authors', yielded these V and J calls. The sample profile shows over 300,000 distinct CDR3 sequences; around 37% of them were found once. Roughly 13% of the sample is in the top ten clones.

This entry comes from a study of post-analysis software for immune sequencing data (dated by TCRdb to the mid-2010s). Some background on the complete study: Relapsing-remitting, secondary progressive and progressive-relapsing multiple sclerosis were recorded as disease courses, and subtype annotation was lacking for some patients. Patient repertoires were compared against ten to twelve previously published healthy control repertoires from donors aged about 6 to 26 years. A subset of samples was prepared in parallel using single-end sample barcoding, then pooled and co-amplified after Illumina adapter ligation. Broad study findings and their caveats: The control group was slightly older than the multiple sclerosis patient group. Normalized Chao1 diversity was significantly lower in multiple sclerosis patients than controls, suggesting substantial peripheral T-cell clonal expansion. When samples were clustered directly using the F measure, samples prepared in the same batch co-clustered strongly, which prompted a batch-effect correction. Significantly higher frequencies in patients than in controls were found for roughly 5 TRBV segments, including TRBV5-6, TRBV5-1 and TRBV20-1.

The CDR3 contains 11 residues, cysteine and phenylalanine counted. Kept here is only the CDR3 DNA, which spans 33 bases and is read in frame from base 1. At the junction V is shortened by 7 bases and J by 4 bases, with 6 bases in between. The germline V gene gives CDR1 as SGDLS and CDR2 as YYNGEE. Recombination linked TRBV9 to TRBJ1-5, with the D gene uncertain. Sequences were obtained from blood. The TCR was taken from a girl between 5 and 17 years old with multiple sclerosis. The DNA is as follows: TGTGCCAGCGGAAGGAATCAGCCCCAGCATTTT. It is translated as CASGRNQPQHF.